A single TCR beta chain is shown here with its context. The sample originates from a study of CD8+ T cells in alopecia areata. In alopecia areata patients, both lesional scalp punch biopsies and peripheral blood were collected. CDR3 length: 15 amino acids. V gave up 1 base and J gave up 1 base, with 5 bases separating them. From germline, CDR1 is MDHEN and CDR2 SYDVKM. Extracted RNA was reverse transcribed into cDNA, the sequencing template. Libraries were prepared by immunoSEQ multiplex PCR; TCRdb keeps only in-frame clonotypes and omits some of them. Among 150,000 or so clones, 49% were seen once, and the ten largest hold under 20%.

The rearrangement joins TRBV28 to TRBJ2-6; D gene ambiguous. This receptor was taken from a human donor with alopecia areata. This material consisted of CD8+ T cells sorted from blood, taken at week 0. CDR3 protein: CASSLLGSGANVLTF. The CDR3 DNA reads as TGTGCCAGCAGTTTATTGGGGTCTGGGGCCAACGTCCTGACTTTC.